This T cell receptor (beta chain) was documented in a study of T cells in Graves' hyperthyroidism and ophthalmopathy (dated by TCRdb to the late 2010s). For the study in its entirety: Peripheral blood samples were taken at the time of initial diagnosis, prior to any treatment. To identify distinguishing TCR V-J signatures, a discovery cohort of 90 to 100 patients was used, comprising 43 with Graves' ophthalmopathy and some 60 with stable Graves' hyperthyroidism. Prospective prediction of ophthalmopathy was tested in an independent validation cohort consisting of about 19 hyperthyroidism patients and 15 or so patients who later progressed to ophthalmopathy. The 100 or so discovery patients were randomly split 7:3 into training and test sets. Thyroid tissue and blood T-cell repertoires from over 5 Graves' hyperthyroidism patients were also compared in the study. After blood sampling, hyperthyroidism patients were treated with methimazole at a starting dose of 30 mg daily, and ophthalmopathy patients were treated with high-dose intravenous methylprednisolone. The paper describes TCR Vbeta CDR3 sequencing of roughly 130 peripheral blood samples, made up of approximately 40 ophthalmopathy patients, around 78 hyperthyroidism patients and 17 progressor patients.

In regard to this clonotype: It lacks a known antigen. No base quality values were provided; no much bigger clone lies one nucleotide off.

From its cysteine to its phenylalanine, the CDR3 spans 13 amino acids. Of the read, only the CDR3 DNA is kept; its 39 bases are in frame from base 1. The germline V gene encodes CDR1 SGHVS and CDR2 FQNEAQ. Trimming takes 5 bases from V and 10 bases from J, and the germline ends sit 17 bases apart. TCR beta CDR3 regions were amplified from RNA transcripts. The first round of RT-PCR for the TCR CDR3 was performed with the HTBI primer set and the Qiagen OneStep RT-PCR kit. A second multiplex PCR round built the libraries, followed by size selection and purification. Paired-end sequencing of the libraries was performed with 100 bp reads on an Illumina HiSeq2000. Per the source publication's procedure: SOAPnuke was used to process the raw data, throwing out any read that contained adapters or uncalled bases, had a mean Phred below 15, or lacked an exact constant-primer or identifier match. COPE v1.2.5 was used to merge the high-quality paired reads, and each unique nucleotide sequence was defined as a clonotype. Clonotypes were aligned to IMGT TRBV, TRBD and TRBJ reference segments using MiTCR v1.1. The analysis was restricted to V-J combinations with a frequency above 0.0001, which together covered 99.2% of the repertoires. The TCS score was defined as the ratio of F50 (clonal expansion) to E x V (chaos), calculated using BLOSUM62-based TCRdist between CDR3 peptides within each V-J. Welch's t-statistics and random forest reduced approximately 520 V-J features to 13, which were used in a naive Bayes classifier (R e1071). TCRdb trimmed the raw reads at Q25, called clones with MiXCR and kept productive beta chains. Merged by CDR3 protein, the rows form single entries marked with the most common genes and DNA. None of the V and J calls come from the authors' own analysis; TCRdb made them. Within this sample are about 300,000 distinct CDR3 sequences, with approximately 19% of them counted one time only. The ten most abundant clones make up under 45% of the sample.

Ophthalmopathy patients had moderately to severely active disease, Clinical Activity Score of at least 3, NOSPECS grade of at least 4, and duration under 3 months. Patients with uncontrolled infections, other autoimmune diseases, pregnancy or lactation were excluded. Diagnoses relied on clinical symptoms, serum thyroxine and TRAb, thyroid ultrasound and orbital computed tomography. PBMCs were separated from approximately 9.9 ml of fresh peripheral blood using Ficoll-Paque density gradient centrifugation. Trizol reagent was used to extract total RNA, and RNA quality was then checked on an Agilent 2100 Bioanalyzer. Results the study describes overall, beyond this receptor: In cross-validation, a model built on a 13 V-J signature told ophthalmopathy apart from stable hyperthyroidism with 85% to 90% sensitivity and around 84% specificity, and in testing the same model reached 80%/75%. No statistical method was used to set the sample size in advance, and investigators knew the group allocation. Most expanded thyroid clonotypes (frequency above 0.001) were also detected in blood, a finding suggesting that blood repertoires may reflect thyroid immune responses. During validation, the model predicted progression to ophthalmopathy a median of around six months ahead of onset, with around 70% sensitivity and 72.22% specificity.

The specimen sequenced was blood. This chain joins TRBV7-8 to TRBJ1-2, with an unclear D gene assignment. The clonotype originates from a man aged 50-59 years with Graves' ophthalmopathy. The nucleotides are TGTGCCAGCAGCGCAAGGTTGTACCATGACTACACCTTC. Translated, it gives CASSARLYHDYTF.